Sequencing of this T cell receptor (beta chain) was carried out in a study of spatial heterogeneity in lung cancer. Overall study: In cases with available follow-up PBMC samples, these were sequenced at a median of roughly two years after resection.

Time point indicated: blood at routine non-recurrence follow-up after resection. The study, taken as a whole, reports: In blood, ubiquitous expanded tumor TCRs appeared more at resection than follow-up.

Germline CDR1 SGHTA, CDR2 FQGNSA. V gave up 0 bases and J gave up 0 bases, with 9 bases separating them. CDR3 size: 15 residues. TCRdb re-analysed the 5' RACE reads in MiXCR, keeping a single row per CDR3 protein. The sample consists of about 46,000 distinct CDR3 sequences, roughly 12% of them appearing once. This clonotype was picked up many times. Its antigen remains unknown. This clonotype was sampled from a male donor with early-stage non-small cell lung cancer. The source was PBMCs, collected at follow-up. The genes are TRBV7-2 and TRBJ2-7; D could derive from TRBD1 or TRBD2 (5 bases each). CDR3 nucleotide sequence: TGTGCCAGCAGCTTAGCGAGGGGTATCTCCTACGAGCAGTACTTC. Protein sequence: CASSLARGISYEQYF.